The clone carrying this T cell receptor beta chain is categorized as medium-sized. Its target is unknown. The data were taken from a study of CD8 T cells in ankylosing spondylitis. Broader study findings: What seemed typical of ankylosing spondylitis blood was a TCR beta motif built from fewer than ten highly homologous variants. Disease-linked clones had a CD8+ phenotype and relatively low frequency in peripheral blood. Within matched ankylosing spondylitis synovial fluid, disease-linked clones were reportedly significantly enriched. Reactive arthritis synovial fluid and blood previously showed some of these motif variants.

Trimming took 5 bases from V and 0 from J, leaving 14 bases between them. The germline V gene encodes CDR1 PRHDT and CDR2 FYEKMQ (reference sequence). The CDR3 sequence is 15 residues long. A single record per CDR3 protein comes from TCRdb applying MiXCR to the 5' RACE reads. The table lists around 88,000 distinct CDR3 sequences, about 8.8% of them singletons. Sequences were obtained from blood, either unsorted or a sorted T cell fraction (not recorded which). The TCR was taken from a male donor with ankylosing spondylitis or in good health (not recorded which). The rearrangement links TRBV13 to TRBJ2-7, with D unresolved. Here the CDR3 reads CASSHPFLSSYEQYF. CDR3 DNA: TGTGCCAGCAGCCACCCCTTTTTAAGCTCCTACGAGCAGTACTTC.